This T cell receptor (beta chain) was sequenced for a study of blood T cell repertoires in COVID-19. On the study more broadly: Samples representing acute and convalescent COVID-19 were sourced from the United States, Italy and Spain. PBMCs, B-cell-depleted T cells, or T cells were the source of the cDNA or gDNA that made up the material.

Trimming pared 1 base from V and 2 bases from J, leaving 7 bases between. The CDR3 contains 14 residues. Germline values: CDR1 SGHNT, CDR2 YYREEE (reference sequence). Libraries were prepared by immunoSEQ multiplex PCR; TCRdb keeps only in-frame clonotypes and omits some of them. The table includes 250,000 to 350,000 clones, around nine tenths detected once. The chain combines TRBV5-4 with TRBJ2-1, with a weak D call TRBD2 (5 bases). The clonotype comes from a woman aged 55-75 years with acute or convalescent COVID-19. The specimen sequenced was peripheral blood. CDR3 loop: CASSLPGAYNEQFF. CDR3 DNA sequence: TGTGCCAGCAGCTTGCCCGGGGCCTACAATGAGCAGTTCTTC.